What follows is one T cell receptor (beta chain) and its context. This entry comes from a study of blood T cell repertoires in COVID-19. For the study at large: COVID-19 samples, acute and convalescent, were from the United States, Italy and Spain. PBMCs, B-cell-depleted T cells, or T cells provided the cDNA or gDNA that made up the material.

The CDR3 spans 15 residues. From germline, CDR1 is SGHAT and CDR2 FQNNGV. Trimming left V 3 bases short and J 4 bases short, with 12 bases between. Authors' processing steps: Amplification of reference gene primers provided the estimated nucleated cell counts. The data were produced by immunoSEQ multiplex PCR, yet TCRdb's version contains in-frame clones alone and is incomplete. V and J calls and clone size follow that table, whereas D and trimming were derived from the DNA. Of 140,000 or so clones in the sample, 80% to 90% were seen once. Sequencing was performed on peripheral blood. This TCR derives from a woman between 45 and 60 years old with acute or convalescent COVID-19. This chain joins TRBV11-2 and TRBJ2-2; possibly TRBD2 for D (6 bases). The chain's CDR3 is CASSFSAGSTGELFF. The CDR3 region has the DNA TGTGCCAGCAGCTTTTCCGCGGGATCCACCGGGGAGCTGTTTTTT.